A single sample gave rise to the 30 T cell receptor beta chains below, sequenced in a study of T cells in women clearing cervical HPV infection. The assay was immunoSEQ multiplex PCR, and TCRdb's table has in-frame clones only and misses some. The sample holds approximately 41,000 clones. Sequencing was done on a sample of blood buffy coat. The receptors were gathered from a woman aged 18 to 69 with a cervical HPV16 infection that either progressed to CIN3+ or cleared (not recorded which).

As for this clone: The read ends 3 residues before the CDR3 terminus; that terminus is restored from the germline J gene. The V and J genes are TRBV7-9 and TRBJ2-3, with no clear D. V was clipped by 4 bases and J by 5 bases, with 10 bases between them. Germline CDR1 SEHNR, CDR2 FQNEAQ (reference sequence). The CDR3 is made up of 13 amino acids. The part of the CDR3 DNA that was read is TGTGCCAGCAGCTCAGAGACGGGAGATACG. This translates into CASSSETGDT. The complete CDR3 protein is CASSSETGDTQYF.

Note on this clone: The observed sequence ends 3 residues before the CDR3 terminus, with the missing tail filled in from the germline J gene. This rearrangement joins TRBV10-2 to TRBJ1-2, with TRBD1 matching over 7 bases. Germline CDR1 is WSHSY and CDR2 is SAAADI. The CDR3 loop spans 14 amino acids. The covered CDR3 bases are TGCGCCAGCAGGCCGGACAGGCCGGCGAGGGGC. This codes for CASRPDRPARG. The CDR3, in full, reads CASRPDRPARGYTF.

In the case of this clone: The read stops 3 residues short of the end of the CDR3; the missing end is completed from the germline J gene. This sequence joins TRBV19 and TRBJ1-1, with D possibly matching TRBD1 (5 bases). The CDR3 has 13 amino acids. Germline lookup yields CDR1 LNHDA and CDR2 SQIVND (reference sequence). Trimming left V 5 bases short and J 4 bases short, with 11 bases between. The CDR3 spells CASSGAEGTEAFF. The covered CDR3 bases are TGTGCCAGTAGTGGGGCCGAGGGCACTGAA.

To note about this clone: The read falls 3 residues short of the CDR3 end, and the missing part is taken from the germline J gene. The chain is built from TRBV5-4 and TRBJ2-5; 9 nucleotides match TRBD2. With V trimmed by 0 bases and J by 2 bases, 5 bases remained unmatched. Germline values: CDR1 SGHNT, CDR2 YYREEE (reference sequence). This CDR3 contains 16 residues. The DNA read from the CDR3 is TGTGCCAGCAGCTTGGTTTCGCGGGGGGGTCAAGAGACC. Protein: CASSLVSRGGQET. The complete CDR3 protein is CASSLVSRGGQETQYF.

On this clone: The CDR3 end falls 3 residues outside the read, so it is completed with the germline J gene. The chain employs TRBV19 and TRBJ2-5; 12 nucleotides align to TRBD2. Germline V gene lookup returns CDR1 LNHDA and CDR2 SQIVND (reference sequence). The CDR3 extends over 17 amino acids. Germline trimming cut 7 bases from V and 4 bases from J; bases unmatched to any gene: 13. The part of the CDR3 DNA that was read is TGTGCCAGTAACGGGGGTGGCTCTAGCGGGAGGGGAGAGACC. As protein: CASNGGGSSGRGET. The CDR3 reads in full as CASNGGGSSGRGETQYF.

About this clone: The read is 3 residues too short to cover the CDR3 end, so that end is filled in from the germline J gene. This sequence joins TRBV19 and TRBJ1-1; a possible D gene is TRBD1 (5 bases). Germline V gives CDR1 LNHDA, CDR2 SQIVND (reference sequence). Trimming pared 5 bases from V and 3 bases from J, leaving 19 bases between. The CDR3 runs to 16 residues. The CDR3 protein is CASSSYDSQGDTEAFF. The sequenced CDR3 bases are TGTGCCAGTAGTTCCTACGACAGCCAGGGCGACACTGAA. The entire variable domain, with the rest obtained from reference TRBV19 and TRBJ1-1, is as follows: DGGITQSPKYLFRKEGQNVTLSCEQNLNHDAMYWYRQDPGQGLRLIYYSQIVNDFQKGDIAEGYSVSREKKESFPLTVTSAQKNPTAFYLCASSSYDSQGDTEAFFGQGTRLTVV.

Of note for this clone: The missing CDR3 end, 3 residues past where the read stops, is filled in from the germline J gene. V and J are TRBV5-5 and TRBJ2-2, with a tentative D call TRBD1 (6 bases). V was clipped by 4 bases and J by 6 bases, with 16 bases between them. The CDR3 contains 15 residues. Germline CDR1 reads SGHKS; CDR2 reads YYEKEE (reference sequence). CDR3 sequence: CASSPQNRVPGELFF. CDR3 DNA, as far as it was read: TGTGCCAGCAGCCCTCAGAACAGGGTCCCCGGGGAG.

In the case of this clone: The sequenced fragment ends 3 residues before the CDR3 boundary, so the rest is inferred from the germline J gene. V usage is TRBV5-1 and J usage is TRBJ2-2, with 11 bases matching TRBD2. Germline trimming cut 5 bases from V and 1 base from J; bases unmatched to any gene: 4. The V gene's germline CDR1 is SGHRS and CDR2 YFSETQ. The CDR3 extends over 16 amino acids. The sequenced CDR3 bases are TGCGCCAGCAGTTCTGGGACTAGCGGGAACACCGGGGAG. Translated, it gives CASSSGTSGNTGE. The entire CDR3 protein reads CASSSGTSGNTGELFF.

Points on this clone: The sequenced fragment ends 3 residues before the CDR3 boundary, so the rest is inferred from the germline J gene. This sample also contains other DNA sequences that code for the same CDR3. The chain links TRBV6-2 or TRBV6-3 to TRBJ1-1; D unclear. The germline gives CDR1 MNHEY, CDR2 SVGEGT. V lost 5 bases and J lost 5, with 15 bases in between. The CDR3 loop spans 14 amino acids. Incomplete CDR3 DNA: TGTGCCAGCAGTCCCCCGGGAGGACTAACTGAA. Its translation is CASSPPGGLTE. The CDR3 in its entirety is CASSPPGGLTEAFF.

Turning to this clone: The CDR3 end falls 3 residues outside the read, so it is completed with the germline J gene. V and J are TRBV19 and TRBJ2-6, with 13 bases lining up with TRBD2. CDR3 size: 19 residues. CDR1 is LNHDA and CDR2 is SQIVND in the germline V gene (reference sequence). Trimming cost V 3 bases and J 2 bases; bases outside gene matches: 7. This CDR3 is CASSIPGLAGDTGANVLTF. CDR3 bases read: TGTGCCAGTAGTATCCCAGGACTAGCGGGAGATACTGGGGCCAACGTC. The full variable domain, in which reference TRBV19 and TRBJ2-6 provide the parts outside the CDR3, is DGGITQSPKYLFRKEGQNVTLSCEQNLNHDAMYWYRQDPGQGLRLIYYSQIVNDFQKGDIAEGYSVSREKKESFPLTVTSAQKNPTAFYLCASSIPGLAGDTGANVLTFGAGSRLTVL.

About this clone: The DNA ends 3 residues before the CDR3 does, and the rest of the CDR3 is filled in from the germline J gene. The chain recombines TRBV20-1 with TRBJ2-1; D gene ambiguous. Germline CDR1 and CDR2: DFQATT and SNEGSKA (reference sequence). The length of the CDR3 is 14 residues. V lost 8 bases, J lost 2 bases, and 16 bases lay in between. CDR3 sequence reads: CSPPRSAAYNEQFF. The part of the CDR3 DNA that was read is TGCAGTCCCCCACGGAGCGCCGCCTACAATGAG.

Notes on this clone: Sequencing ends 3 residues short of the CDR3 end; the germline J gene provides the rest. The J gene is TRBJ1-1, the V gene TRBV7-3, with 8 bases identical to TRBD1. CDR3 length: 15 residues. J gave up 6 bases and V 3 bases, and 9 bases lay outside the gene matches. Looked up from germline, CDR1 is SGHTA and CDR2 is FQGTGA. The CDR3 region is CASSFQGAKSPEAFF. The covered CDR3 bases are TGTGCCAGCAGCTTTCAGGGGGCGAAATCACCTGAA.

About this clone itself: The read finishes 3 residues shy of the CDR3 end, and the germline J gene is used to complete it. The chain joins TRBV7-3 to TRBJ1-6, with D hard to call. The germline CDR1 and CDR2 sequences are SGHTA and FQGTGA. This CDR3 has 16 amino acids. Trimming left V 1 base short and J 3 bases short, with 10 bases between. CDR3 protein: CASSLNPGGYNSPLHF. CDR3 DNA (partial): TGTGCCAGCAGCTTAAATCCAGGAGGCTATAATTCACCC.

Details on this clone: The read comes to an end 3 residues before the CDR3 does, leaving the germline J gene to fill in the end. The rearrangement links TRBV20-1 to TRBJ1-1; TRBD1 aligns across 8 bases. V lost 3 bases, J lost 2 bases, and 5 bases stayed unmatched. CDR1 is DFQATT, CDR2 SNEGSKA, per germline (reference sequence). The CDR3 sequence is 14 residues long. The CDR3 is CSARRGQGNTEAFF. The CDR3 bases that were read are TGCAGTGCTAGGCGTGGACAGGGTAACACTGAA.

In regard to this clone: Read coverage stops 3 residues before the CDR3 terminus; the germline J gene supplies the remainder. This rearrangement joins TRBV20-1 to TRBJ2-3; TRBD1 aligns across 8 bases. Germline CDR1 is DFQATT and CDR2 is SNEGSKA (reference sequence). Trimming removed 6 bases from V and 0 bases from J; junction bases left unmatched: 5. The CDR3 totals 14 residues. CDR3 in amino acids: CSARTGTSTDTQYF. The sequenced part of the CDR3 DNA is TGCAGTGCGCGGACAGGGACTAGCACAGATACG.

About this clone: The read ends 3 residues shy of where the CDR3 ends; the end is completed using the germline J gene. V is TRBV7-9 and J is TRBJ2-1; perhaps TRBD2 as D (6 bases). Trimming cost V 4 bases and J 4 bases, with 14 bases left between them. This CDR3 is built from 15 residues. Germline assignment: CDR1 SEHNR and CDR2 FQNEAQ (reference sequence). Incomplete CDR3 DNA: TGTGCCAGCAGCTATCCCCGGGACTCATACAATGAG. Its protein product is CASSYPRDSYNE. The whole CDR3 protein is CASSYPRDSYNEQFF.

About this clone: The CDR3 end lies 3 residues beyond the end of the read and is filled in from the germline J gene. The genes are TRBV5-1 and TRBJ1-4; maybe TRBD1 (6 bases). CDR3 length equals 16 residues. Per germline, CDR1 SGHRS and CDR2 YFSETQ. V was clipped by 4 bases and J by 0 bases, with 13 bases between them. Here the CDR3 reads CASSRGQIATNEKLFF. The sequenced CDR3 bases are TGCGCCAGCAGCCGAGGACAGATTGCAACTAATGAAAAA. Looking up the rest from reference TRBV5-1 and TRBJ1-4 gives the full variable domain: KAGVTQTPRYLIKTRGQQVTLSCSPISGHRSVSWYQQTPGQGLQFLFEYFSETQRNKGNFPGRFSGRQFSNSRSEMNVSTLELGDSALYLCASSRGQIATNEKLFFGSGTQLSVL.

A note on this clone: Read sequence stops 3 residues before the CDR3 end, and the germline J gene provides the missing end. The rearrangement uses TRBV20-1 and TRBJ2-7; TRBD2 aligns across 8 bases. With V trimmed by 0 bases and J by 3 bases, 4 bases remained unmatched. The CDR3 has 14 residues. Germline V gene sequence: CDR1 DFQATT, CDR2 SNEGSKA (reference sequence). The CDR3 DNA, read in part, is TGCAGTGCTAGAGATACTAGCGGCAACTACGAG. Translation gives CSARDTSGNYE. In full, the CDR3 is CSARDTSGNYEQYF.

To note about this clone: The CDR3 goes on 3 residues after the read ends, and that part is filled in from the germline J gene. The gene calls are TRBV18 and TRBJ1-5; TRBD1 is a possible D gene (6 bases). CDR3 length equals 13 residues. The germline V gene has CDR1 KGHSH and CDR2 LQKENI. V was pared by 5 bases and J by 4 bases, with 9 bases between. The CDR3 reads CASSSGENQPQHF. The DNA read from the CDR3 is TGTGCCAGCTCATCAGGGGAGAATCAGCCC. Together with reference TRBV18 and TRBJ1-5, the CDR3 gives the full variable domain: NAGVMQNPRHLVRRRGQEARLRCSPMKGHSHVYWYRQLPEEGLKFMVYLQKENIIDESGMPKERFSAEFPKEGPSILRIQQVVRGDSAAYFCASSSGENQPQHFGDGTRLSIL.

The CDR3 spells CASNGQGLRTEAFF. CDR3 DNA (partial): TGTGCCAGCAATGGACAGGGGTTGCGCACTGAA. The chain uses TRBV6-2 or TRBV6-3 and TRBJ1-1; TRBD1 matches 9 bases. The CDR3 end is not reached by the read, which stops 3 residues before it; the germline J gene fills it in. The V and J ends lost 7 bases and 4 bases, in that order; junction bases with no gene match: 7. Germline loops: CDR1 MNHEY, CDR2 SVGEGT. The length of the CDR3 is 14 residues.

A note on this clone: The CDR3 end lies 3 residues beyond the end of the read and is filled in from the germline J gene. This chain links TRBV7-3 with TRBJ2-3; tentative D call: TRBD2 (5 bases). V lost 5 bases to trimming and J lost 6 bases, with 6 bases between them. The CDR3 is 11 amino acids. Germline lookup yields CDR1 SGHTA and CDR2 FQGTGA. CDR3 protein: CASSRGDTQYF. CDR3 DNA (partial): TGTGCCAGCAGCCGAGGGGATACG.

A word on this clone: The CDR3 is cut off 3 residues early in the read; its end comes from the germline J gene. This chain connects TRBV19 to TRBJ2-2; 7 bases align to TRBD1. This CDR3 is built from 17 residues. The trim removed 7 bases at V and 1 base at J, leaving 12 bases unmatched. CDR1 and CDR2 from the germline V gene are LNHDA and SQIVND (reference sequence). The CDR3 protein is CASIQTGVRQNTGELFF. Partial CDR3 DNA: TGTGCCAGTATCCAAACAGGGGTTCGGCAGAACACCGGGGAG.

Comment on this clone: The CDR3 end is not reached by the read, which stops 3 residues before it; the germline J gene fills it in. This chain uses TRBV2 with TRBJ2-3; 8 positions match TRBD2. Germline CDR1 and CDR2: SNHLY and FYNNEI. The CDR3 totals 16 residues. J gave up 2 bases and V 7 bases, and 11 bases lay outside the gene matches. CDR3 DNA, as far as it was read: TGTGCCAGCACCCAGTTGACGGGGGGGCCCACAGATACG. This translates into CASTQLTGGPTDT. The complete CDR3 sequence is CASTQLTGGPTDTQYF.

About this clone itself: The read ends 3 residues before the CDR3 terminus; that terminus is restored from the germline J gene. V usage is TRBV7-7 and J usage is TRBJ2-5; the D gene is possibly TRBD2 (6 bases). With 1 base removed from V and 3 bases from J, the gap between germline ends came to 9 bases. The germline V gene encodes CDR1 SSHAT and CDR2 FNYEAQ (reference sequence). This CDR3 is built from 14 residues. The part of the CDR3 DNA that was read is TGTGCCAGCAGCTTAGGCGGGGTGGAAGAGACC. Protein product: CASSLGGVEET. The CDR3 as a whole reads CASSLGGVEETQYF.

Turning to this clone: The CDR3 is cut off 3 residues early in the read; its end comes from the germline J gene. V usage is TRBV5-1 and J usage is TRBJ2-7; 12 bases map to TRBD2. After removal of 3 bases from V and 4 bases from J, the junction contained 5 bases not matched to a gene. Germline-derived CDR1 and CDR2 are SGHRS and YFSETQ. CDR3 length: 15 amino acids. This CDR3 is CASSSGTSGYYEQYF. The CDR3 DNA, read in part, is TGCGCCAGCAGCTCCGGGACTAGCGGGTATTACGAG.

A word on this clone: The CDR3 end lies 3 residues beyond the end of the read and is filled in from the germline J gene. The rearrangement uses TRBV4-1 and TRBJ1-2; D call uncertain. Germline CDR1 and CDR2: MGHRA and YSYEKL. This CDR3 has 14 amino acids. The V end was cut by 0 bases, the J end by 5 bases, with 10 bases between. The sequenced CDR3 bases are TGCGCCAGCAGCCAAGAAGCGCGGGTGTATGGC. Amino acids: CASSQEARVYG. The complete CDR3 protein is CASSQEARVYGYTF.

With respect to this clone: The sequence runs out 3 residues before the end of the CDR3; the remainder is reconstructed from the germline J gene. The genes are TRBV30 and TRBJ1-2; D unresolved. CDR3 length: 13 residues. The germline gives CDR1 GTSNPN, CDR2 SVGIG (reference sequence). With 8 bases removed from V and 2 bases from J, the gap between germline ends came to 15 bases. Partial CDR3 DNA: TGTGCCGGGCCAACCCCCAGAAACTATGGC. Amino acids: CAGPTPRNYG. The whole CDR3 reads CAGPTPRNYGYTF.

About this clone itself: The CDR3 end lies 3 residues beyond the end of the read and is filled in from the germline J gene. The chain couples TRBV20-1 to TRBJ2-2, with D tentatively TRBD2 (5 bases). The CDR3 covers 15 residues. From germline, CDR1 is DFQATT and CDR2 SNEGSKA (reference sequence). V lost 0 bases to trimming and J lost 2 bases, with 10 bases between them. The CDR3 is CSARDAGANTGELFF. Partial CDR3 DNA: TGCAGTGCTAGAGATGCGGGCGCTAACACCGGGGAG.

The CDR3 bases that were read are TGTGCCAGCAGTCAGGGGGCAATGGGACAGCGTAGCACTGAA. Protein: CASSQGAMGQRSTE. The CDR3 reads in full as CASSQGAMGQRSTEAFF. The chain uses TRBV2 and TRBJ1-1; 8 nucleotides line up with TRBD1. The sequence runs out 3 residues before the end of the CDR3; the remainder is reconstructed from the germline J gene. The CDR3 consists of 17 residues. The V and J ends lost 5 bases and 4 bases, in that order; junction bases with no gene match: 15. The germline CDR1 and CDR2 sequences are SNHLY and FYNNEI.

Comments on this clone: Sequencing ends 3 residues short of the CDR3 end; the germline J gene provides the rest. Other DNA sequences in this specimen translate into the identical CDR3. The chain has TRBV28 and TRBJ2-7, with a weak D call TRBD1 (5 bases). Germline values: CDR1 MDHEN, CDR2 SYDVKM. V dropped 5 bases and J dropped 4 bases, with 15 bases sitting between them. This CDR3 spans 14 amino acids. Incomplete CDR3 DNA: TGTGCCAGCAGTCCCGATCAGGGAAGGTACGAG. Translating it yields CASSPDQGRYE. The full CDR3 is CASSPDQGRYEQYF.